These T cell receptor beta chains were read from a single sample in a study of CD8 T cells in Susac syndrome. TCRdb analysed the immunoSEQ multiplex PCR reads with MiXCR anew, one entry per CDR3 protein. There are under 200,000 distinct CDR3 sequences in the sample; 90% to 96% occur only once, and approximately 0.1% lies in the top ten. The material sequenced was CD4+ T cells from PBMCs. The receptors here all came from a human donor with Susac syndrome. Both conserved end residues are part of each CDR3. Each record gives: J gene, clone size, CDR3 length, V gene, D gene, CDR3 DNA, CDR3 protein. The D gene is left open where the match is weak. Clone size is shown for a subset of rows, as once, few, many or a class of expanded clone.

j_gene: TRBJ2-3; abundance: NA; len: 15; v_gene: TRBV30; d_gene: TRBD2; CDR3nt: TGTGCCTGGAGTGTTAGCGGGGGGTTAAGGGATACGCAGTATTTT; CDR3aa: CAWSVSGGLRDTQYF
j_gene: TRBJ2-3; abundance: NA; len: 15; v_gene: TRBV7-2; d_gene: TRBD2; CDR3nt: TGTGCCAGCAGCTTAGCGGGGAGGGGAAGGGGTACGCAGTATTTT; CDR3aa: CASSLAGRGRGTQYF
j_gene: TRBJ1-5; abundance: NA; len: 15; v_gene: TRBV9; d_gene: NA; CDR3nt: TGTGCCAGCAGCAACACCGGGTCCTCCAATCAGCCCCAGCATTTT; CDR3aa: CASSNTGSSNQPQHF
j_gene: TRBJ1-2; abundance: NA; len: 13; v_gene: TRBV27; d_gene: NA; CDR3nt: TGTGCCAGCAGTGCTCCCGGGCTCGATGGCTACACCTTC; CDR3aa: CASSAPGLDGYTF
j_gene: TRBJ2-7; abundance: once; len: 14; v_gene: TRBV30; d_gene: NA; CDR3nt: TGTGCCTGGAGTGTAGGCGGGTATCCCTACGAGCAGTACTTC; CDR3aa: CAWSVGGYPYEQYF
j_gene: TRBJ2-5; abundance: NA; len: 16; v_gene: TRBV20-1; d_gene: TRBD2; CDR3nt: TGCAGTGTAAGCACACCGGGACTAGCGTCGCTCGAGACCCAGTACTTC; CDR3aa: CSVSTPGLASLETQYF
j_gene: TRBJ1-3; abundance: few; len: 14; v_gene: TRBV12-3/TRBV12-4; d_gene: NA; CDR3nt: TGTGCCAGCAGTCCCCGGACAGCTGGAAACACCATATATTTT; CDR3aa: CASSPRTAGNTIYF
j_gene: TRBJ1-5; abundance: NA; len: 13; v_gene: TRBV29-1; d_gene: NA; CDR3nt: TGCAGCGTACAGTCAGGAAGCAATCAGCCCCAGCATTTT; CDR3aa: CSVQSGSNQPQHF
j_gene: TRBJ1-1; abundance: NA; len: 14; v_gene: TRBV23-1; d_gene: NA; CDR3nt: TGCGCCAGCAGTCAATCGCAGGGTTCGGTTTCCGTCTTCTTT; CDR3aa: CASSQSQGSVSVFF
j_gene: TRBJ1-5; abundance: NA; len: 16; v_gene: TRBV30; d_gene: NA; CDR3nt: TGTGCCTGGAGCCTGGGACTATCAGCCCTAGGTCAGCCCCAGCATTTT; CDR3aa: CAWSLGLSALGQPQHF
j_gene: TRBJ1-2; abundance: NA; len: 15; v_gene: TRBV30; d_gene: NA; CDR3nt: TGTGCCTGGAGTGTTGCTCTCTTCGGGAAGGTTGGCTACACCTTC; CDR3aa: CAWSVALFGKVGYTF
j_gene: TRBJ2-2; abundance: NA; len: 13; v_gene: TRBV7-8; d_gene: NA; CDR3nt: TGTGCCAGCAGCGGAGTCGGGGACAGGGAGCTGTTTTTT; CDR3aa: CASSGVGDRELFF
j_gene: TRBJ2-7; abundance: NA; len: 13; v_gene: TRBV30; d_gene: NA; CDR3nt: TGTGCCTGGAGTGTAGTGGTTTTCGGGCGGCAGTACTTC; CDR3aa: CAWSVVVFGRQYF
j_gene: TRBJ2-7; abundance: once; len: 14; v_gene: TRBV9; d_gene: TRBD2; CDR3nt: TGTGCCAGCAGCCCCTTAGCGGGGACTAAAGAGCAGTACTTC; CDR3aa: CASSPLAGTKEQYF
j_gene: TRBJ2-7; abundance: once; len: 14; v_gene: TRBV28; d_gene: TRBD1; CDR3nt: TGTGCCAGCAGACAACAGGGGGCGGTGTACGAGCAGTACTTC; CDR3aa: CASRQQGAVYEQYF
j_gene: TRBJ2-3; abundance: NA; len: 11; v_gene: TRBV20-1; d_gene: NA; CDR3nt: TGCAGTGCTTTTTATCCCAATACGCAGTATTTT; CDR3aa: CSAFYPNTQYF
j_gene: TRBJ2-7; abundance: once; len: 14; v_gene: TRBV27; d_gene: NA; CDR3nt: TGTGCCAGCAGCAACCCAGGGGCGGGCTACGAGCAGTACTTC; CDR3aa: CASSNPGAGYEQYF
j_gene: TRBJ1-1; abundance: NA; len: 13; v_gene: TRBV30; d_gene: TRBD1; CDR3nt: TGTGCCTGGAGCGCTACAGGGGAGGCTGAAGCTTTCTTT; CDR3aa: CAWSATGEAEAFF
j_gene: TRBJ1-1; abundance: NA; len: 13; v_gene: TRBV10-3; d_gene: NA; CDR3nt: TGTGCCATCGGGGGGATCGGTAGCACTGAAGCTTTCTTT; CDR3aa: CAIGGIGSTEAFF
j_gene: TRBJ1-5; abundance: NA; len: 15; v_gene: TRBV30; d_gene: TRBD1; CDR3nt: TGTGCCTGGGGGTCCGGGACAGGGACCAATCAGCCCCAGCATTTT; CDR3aa: CAWGSGTGTNQPQHF
j_gene: TRBJ2-1; abundance: few; len: 13; v_gene: TRBV28; d_gene: TRBD1; CDR3nt: TGTGCCAGCGGGACAGGGGCCTACAATGAGCAGTTCTTC; CDR3aa: CASGTGAYNEQFF
j_gene: TRBJ2-2; abundance: NA; len: 14; v_gene: TRBV30; d_gene: NA; CDR3nt: TGTGCCTGGAGGGGACAAATGAACACCGGGGAGCTGTTTTTT; CDR3aa: CAWRGQMNTGELFF
j_gene: TRBJ2-2; abundance: NA; len: 14; v_gene: TRBV29-1; d_gene: NA; CDR3nt: TGCAGCGTTACCCAGACAAGAAGGCACGGGGAGCTGTTTTTT; CDR3aa: CSVTQTRRHGELFF
j_gene: TRBJ1-2; abundance: NA; len: 16; v_gene: TRBV3-1; d_gene: TRBD1; CDR3nt: TGTGCCAGCAGCGTTCACGCCGAAGACAGGGGGGAAGGCTACACCTTC; CDR3aa: CASSVHAEDRGEGYTF
j_gene: TRBJ1-3; abundance: NA; len: 16; v_gene: TRBV5-1; d_gene: NA; CDR3nt: TGCGCCAGCAGCTTGAGTTCCGGGGCCTCTGGAAACACCATATATTTT; CDR3aa: CASSLSSGASGNTIYF
j_gene: TRBJ2-7; abundance: NA; len: 13; v_gene: TRBV20-1; d_gene: NA; CDR3nt: TGCAGTGCTCCCGGACGGGATTCCTACGAGCAGTACTTC; CDR3aa: CSAPGRDSYEQYF
j_gene: TRBJ1-2; abundance: NA; len: 12; v_gene: TRBV30; d_gene: NA; CDR3nt: TGTGCCTGGAGTTCTACCGGGACTGGCTACACCTTC; CDR3aa: CAWSSTGTGYTF
j_gene: TRBJ1-2; abundance: NA; len: 14; v_gene: TRBV12-3/TRBV12-4; d_gene: NA; CDR3nt: TGTGCCAGCAAAGTAAGACAGTTGAACTATGGCTACACCTTC; CDR3aa: CASKVRQLNYGYTF
j_gene: TRBJ1-1; abundance: NA; len: 12; v_gene: TRBV6-5; d_gene: TRBD1; CDR3nt: TGTGCCAGCAGTAGACAGGGCCGTGAAGCTTTCTTT; CDR3aa: CASSRQGREAFF
j_gene: TRBJ2-7; abundance: NA; len: 15; v_gene: TRBV9; d_gene: TRBD2; CDR3nt: TGTGCCAGCAGCGTAGATGGCGGGGGGGCCTACGAGCAGTACTTC; CDR3aa: CASSVDGGGAYEQYF
j_gene: TRBJ1-6; abundance: NA; len: 14; v_gene: TRBV9; d_gene: NA; CDR3nt: TGTGCCAGCATTGTAGGGGGAGTTAATTCACCCCTCCACTTT; CDR3aa: CASIVGGVNSPLHF
j_gene: TRBJ2-2; abundance: NA; len: 14; v_gene: TRBV4-3; d_gene: NA; CDR3nt: TGCGCCAGCAGCCAAGATAGGGGGGCCGGGGAGCTGTTTTTT; CDR3aa: CASSQDRGAGELFF
j_gene: TRBJ2-5; abundance: NA; len: 12; v_gene: TRBV20-1; d_gene: TRBD2; CDR3nt: TGCAGTGCTAGGGATCCGGGGGGGACCCAGTACTTC; CDR3aa: CSARDPGGTQYF
j_gene: TRBJ2-2; abundance: NA; len: 14; v_gene: TRBV29-1; d_gene: NA; CDR3nt: TGCAGCGTTGTGATACAGGGTAACACCGGGGAGCTGTTTTTT; CDR3aa: CSVVIQGNTGELFF
j_gene: TRBJ2-1; abundance: NA; len: 15; v_gene: TRBV27; d_gene: TRBD1; CDR3nt: TGTGCCAGCACCCCAGGACAGGCCGACCTCGAGGAGCAGTTCTTC; CDR3aa: CASTPGQADLEEQFF
j_gene: TRBJ1-1; abundance: NA; len: 10; v_gene: TRBV20-1; d_gene: NA; CDR3nt: TGCAGTGCCGGTAGGACTGAAGCTTTCTTT; CDR3aa: CSAGRTEAFF
j_gene: TRBJ2-1; abundance: once; len: 14; v_gene: TRBV3-1; d_gene: NA; CDR3nt: TGTGCCAGCAGCCAAGCAAGATTCCGGAATGAGCAGTTCTTC; CDR3aa: CASSQARFRNEQFF
j_gene: TRBJ1-3; abundance: NA; len: 18; v_gene: TRBV28; d_gene: TRBD1; CDR3nt: TGTGCCAGCAGTTATATTCGTACCGGACAGGGCCCTGGAAACACCATATATTTT; CDR3aa: CASSYIRTGQGPGNTIYF
j_gene: TRBJ2-1; abundance: NA; len: 16; v_gene: TRBV5-1; d_gene: TRBD2; CDR3nt: TGCGCCAGCAGCTCCCCTTCTAGCGGACCCTCCAATGAGCAGTTCTTC; CDR3aa: CASSSPSSGPSNEQFF
j_gene: TRBJ1-1; abundance: NA; len: 15; v_gene: TRBV27; d_gene: TRBD1; CDR3nt: TGTGCCAGCAGTTTAGGCAGGGGGAGGGACACTGAAGCTTTCTTT; CDR3aa: CASSLGRGRDTEAFF
j_gene: TRBJ1-5; abundance: NA; len: 13; v_gene: TRBV2; d_gene: NA; CDR3nt: TGTGCCAGCAGTGATAGTCGGTATCAGCCCCAGCATTTT; CDR3aa: CASSDSRYQPQHF
j_gene: TRBJ2-6; abundance: NA; len: 17; v_gene: TRBV6-1; d_gene: NA; CDR3nt: TGTGCCAGCACCCGAGTCGGGGGAATCTCTGGGGCCAACGTCCTGACTTTC; CDR3aa: CASTRVGGISGANVLTF